Listed below are T cell receptor beta chains from one sample, sequenced in a study of T cells in Graves' hyperthyroidism and ophthalmopathy. Using its own MiXCR run on the multiplex PCR reads, TCRdb lists one record per CDR3 protein. The sample lists hundreds of thousands of distinct CDR3 sequences; under 15% were seen once. The source material was blood. These receptors were taken from a woman aged 18-29 years with Graves' hyperthyroidism. CDR3s include the opening cysteine and the closing phenylalanine or tryptophan. The D gene is left open where the match is weak. The listing skips clone size in some rows; elsewhere it reads once, few, many or a size class.

-,-,TRBJ1-1,TRBV29-1,CSVEVLWGAEAFF,TGCAGCGTTGAAGTGTTGTGGGGCGCTGAAGCTTTCTTT
-,-,TRBJ2-1,TRBV20-1,CSARDDLQYNEQFF,TGCAGTGCTAGAGATGACCTGCAGTACAATGAGCAGTTCTTC
many,TRBD1,TRBJ1-2,TRBV29-1,CSVEAGGPYGYTF,TGCAGCGTTGAAGCAGGGGGCCCCTATGGCTACACCTTC
few,-,TRBJ2-3,TRBV6-1,CASTPSPGTQYF,TGTGCCAGCACCCCGTCTCCGGGTACGCAGTATTTT
-,-,TRBJ2-1,TRBV5-6,CASSLAYSRTEQFF,TGTGCCAGCAGCTTGGCGTATAGCCGGACAGAGCAGTTCTTC
many,-,TRBJ2-7,TRBV28,CASSFRLPGYEQYF,TGTGCCAGCAGTTTTCGTCTTCCAGGTTACGAGCAGTACTTC
once,-,TRBJ2-2,TRBV12-3/TRBV12-4,CASSLGASAGELFF,TGTGCCAGCAGTTTGGGCGCTTCGGCCGGGGAGCTGTTTTTT
many,TRBD2,TRBJ2-3,TRBV30,CAWGSSGSFTDTQYF,TGTGCCTGGGGATCTAGCGGGAGCTTCACAGATACGCAGTATTTT
few,TRBD2,TRBJ2-5,TRBV5-4,CASSPRLAGGPGQETQYF,TGTGCCAGCAGTCCGAGACTAGCGGGAGGGCCGGGGCAAGAGACCCAGTACTTC
many,-,TRBJ2-5,TRBV6-5,CASSYSTGRPETQYF,TGTGCCAGCAGTTACTCCACCGGACGCCCTGAGACCCAGTACTTC
many,-,TRBJ1-5,TRBV3-1,CASSQEGHKNQPQHF,TGTGCCAGCAGCCAAGAGGGACATAAAAATCAGCCCCAGCATTTT
-,TRBD2,TRBJ2-7,TRBV15,CATSKGGREGTYEQYF,TGTGCCACCAGCAAGGGCGGTCGGGAGGGAACCTACGAGCAGTACTTC
many,-,TRBJ1-2,TRBV15,CATSREHRANYGYTF,TGTGCCACCAGCAGAGAACACAGAGCTAACTATGGCTACACCTTC
many,-,TRBJ2-7,TRBV4-1,CASSQVPIPAYEQYF,TGCGCCAGCAGCCAAGTTCCGATACCAGCCTACGAGCAGTACTTC
-,TRBD1,TRBJ1-3,TRBV18,CASSPGQGVASFSGNTIYF,TGTGCCAGCTCACCCGGACAGGGGGTTGCAAGTTTCTCTGGAAACACCATATATTTT
many,-,TRBJ2-5,TRBV11-1,CASSLDRDPRMETQYF,TGTGCCAGCAGCTTAGACCGGGACCCCAGAATGGAGACCCAGTACTTC
once,-,TRBJ2-3,TRBV11-1,CASSEGTTDGTDTQYF,TGTGCCAGCAGCGAGGGGACCACGGACGGCACAGATACGCAGTATTTT
many,-,TRBJ2-6,TRBV11-2,CASRSSQGSGANVLTF,TGTGCCAGCAGGTCTTCACAGGGCTCTGGGGCCAACGTCCTGACTTTC
-,-,TRBJ2-6,TRBV18,CASSPPNILSSGANVLTF,TGTGCCAGCTCACCACCGAACATTTTGAGCTCTGGGGCCAACGTCCTGACTTTC
-,-,TRBJ1-3,TRBV6-5,CASSYSNLVQTGGNTIYF,TGTGCCAGCAGTTACTCTAACCTCGTCCAGACGGGAGGAAACACCATATATTTT
many,-,TRBJ1-2,TRBV20-1,CSASRFIGYTF,TGCAGTGCTAGTCGATTTATCGGCTACACCTTC
-,-,TRBJ1-2,TRBV3-1,CASTESRSYGYTF,TGTGCCAGCACCGAATCCCGCAGCTATGGCTACACCTTC
-,-,TRBJ1-4,TRBV11-2,CASSPLTGPDNEKLFF,TGTGCCAGCAGCCCCTTGACGGGTCCCGATAATGAAAAACTGTTTTTT
many,-,TRBJ2-1,TRBV20-1,CSASIWEQFF,TGCAGTGCTAGTATATGGGAGCAGTTCTTC
many,TRBD2,TRBJ2-2,TRBV19,CASKGLAANTGELFF,TGTGCCAGTAAGGGACTAGCGGCGAACACCGGGGAGCTGTTTTTT
-,TRBD1,TRBJ1-5,TRBV28,CASSPTGSDNQPQHF,TGTGCCAGCAGTCCGACAGGGAGTGACAATCAGCCCCAGCATTTT
-,TRBD1,TRBJ2-4,TRBV20-1,CSVSSGQGKNIQYF,TGCAGTGTCTCATCGGGACAGGGTAAAAACATTCAGTACTTC
many,TRBD2,TRBJ2-7,TRBV7-9,CASSPTGLAGALEQYF,TGTGCCAGCAGCCCTACTGGACTAGCGGGAGCGCTCGAGCAGTACTTC
few,TRBD1,TRBJ1-2,TRBV19,CASSGLDREDGYTF,TGTGCCAGTTCCGGCCTCGACAGGGAAGATGGCTACACCTTC
many,-,TRBJ1-6,TRBV20-1,CSTDSRTSLHF,TGCAGTACGGACTCTCGGACGTCCCTCCACTTT
many,TRBD1,TRBJ1-1,TRBV20-1,CSARTGESHTEAFF,TGCAGTGCCAGGACAGGGGAATCACACACTGAAGCTTTCTTT
few,-,TRBJ2-1,TRBV4-3,CASSRERTNEQFF,TGCGCCAGCAGCCGGGAACGGACCAATGAGCAGTTCTTC
many,-,TRBJ2-2,TRBV28,CASSRTVSNTGELFF,TGTGCCAGCAGCAGGACAGTTTCGAACACCGGGGAGCTGTTTTTT
many,-,TRBJ1-6,TRBV7-9,CASSLDTSYNSPLHF,TGTGCCAGCAGCTTAGACACATCATATAATTCACCCCTCCACTTT
many,-,TRBJ1-2,TRBV12-3/TRBV12-4,CASSPGTSNTF,TGTGCCAGCAGTCCCGGGACCTCTAATACCTTC
many,-,TRBJ2-7,TRBV28,CASSHGDSSYEQYF,TGTGCCAGCAGTCACGGCGACAGCTCCTACGAGCAGTACTTC
many,-,TRBJ2-7,TRBV9,CASSVDLTYEQYF,TGTGCCAGCAGCGTAGATTTGACCTACGAGCAGTACTTC